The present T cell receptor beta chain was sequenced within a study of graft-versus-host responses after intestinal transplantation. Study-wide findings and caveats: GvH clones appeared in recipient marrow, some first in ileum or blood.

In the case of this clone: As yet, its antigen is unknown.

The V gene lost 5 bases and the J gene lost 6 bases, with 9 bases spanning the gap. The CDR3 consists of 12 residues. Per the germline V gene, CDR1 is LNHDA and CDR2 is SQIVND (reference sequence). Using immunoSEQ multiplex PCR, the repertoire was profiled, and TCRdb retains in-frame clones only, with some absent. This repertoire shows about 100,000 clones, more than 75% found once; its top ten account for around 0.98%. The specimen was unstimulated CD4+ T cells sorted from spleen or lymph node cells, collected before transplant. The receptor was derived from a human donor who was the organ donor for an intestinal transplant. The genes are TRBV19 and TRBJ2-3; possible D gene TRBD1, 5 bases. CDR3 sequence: CASSYGADTQYF. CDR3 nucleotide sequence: TGTGCCAGTAGTTATGGGGCCGATACGCAGTATTTT.